What follows are 17 T cell receptor beta chains derived from one specimen sequenced in a study of response to subunit inactivated influenza vaccine (dated by TCRdb to the late 2010s). Library construction relied on RT-PCR. The reads were generated on an Illumina HiSeq 2500. The raw public data were reprocessed by TCRdb itself: fastp quality trimming at Q25, MiXCR clonotype calling, in-frame beta chains only. Every entry covers one CDR3 protein and lists the most common genes and DNA from its rows. The sample profile shows some 850,000 distinct CDR3 sequences; roughly 18% of them were found once. The ten biggest clones cover 9.5% to 13% of the sample. This specimen was PBMCs from blood, taken roughly 5 days after vaccination. These TCRs come from a man aged 45-60 years who received an inactivated influenza vaccine. Donor details come from another sample of the same person, matched by shared clones.

Notes on this clonotype: With a much larger clone just one base away, this may be a read error. The chain joins TRBV3-1 to TRBJ2-7; 11 bases line up with TRBD2. CDR3 length: 13 residues. The germline gives CDR1 LGHDT, CDR2 YNNKEL (reference sequence). In nucleotides, the CDR3 is TGTGCCAGAAGCCAGACTACTAGCGGGAGTCAGTACTTC. This codes for CARSQTTSGSQYF.

This clonotype was seen only a few times. The rearrangement joins TRBV5-1 to TRBJ2-5; D possibly corresponds to TRBD2 (6 bases). CDR1 and CDR2 from the germline V gene are SGHRS and YFSETQ. The CDR3 totals 16 residues. V gave up 2 bases and J gave up 5 bases, with 19 bases separating them. The CDR3 spells CASSFLGHRERETQYF. The CDR3 DNA follows: TGCGCCAGCAGCTTTCTCGGCCATCGGGAGCGGGAGACCCAGTACTTC.

The chain links TRBV4-3 to TRBJ2-2; 7 nucleotides line up with TRBD2. This CDR3 has 16 residues. V lost 1 base to trimming and J lost 2 bases; unmatched junction nucleotides: 4. Germline V gene data show CDR1 as LGHNA and CDR2 as YSLEER. The CDR3 sequence: CASSQGASGNTGELFF. Written as DNA, the CDR3 is TGCGCCAGCAGCCAAGGGGCTAGCGGTAACACCGGGGAGCTGTTTTTT.

This clonotype was observed a handful of times. CDR3 in amino acids: CSALRLAGTDTQYF. The CDR3 nucleotides are TGCAGTGCACTGAGACTAGCGGGTACAGATACGCAGTATTTT. The genes are TRBV20-1 and TRBJ2-3; 10 positions match TRBD2. CDR3 length equals 14 residues. Germline V gene data show CDR1 as DFQATT and CDR2 as SNEGSKA (reference sequence). With V trimmed by 6 bases and J by 3 bases, 6 bases remained unmatched.

The gene calls are TRBV20-1 and TRBJ1-1; 9 nucleotides line up with TRBD1. V lost 4 bases to trimming and J lost 8 bases; unmatched junction nucleotides: 5. CDR3 length: 12 amino acids. Germline-derived CDR1 and CDR2 are DFQATT and SNEGSKA (reference sequence). CDR3 DNA sequence: TGCAGTGCTAACAGACAGGGGGTGGAAGCTTTCTTT. Its translation: CSANRQGVEAFF.

The table lists this clonotype with a few counts. The chain links TRBV7-2 to TRBJ2-1; either TRBD1 or TRBD2 may supply D (6 bases each). Germline V lookup: CDR1 SGHTA, CDR2 FQGNSA. The V and J ends lost 5 bases and 6 bases respectively, with 17 bases between them. The CDR3 totals 15 residues. Written as DNA, the CDR3 is TGTGCCAGCAGCGGACAGACGGACTATACCAATGAGCAGTTCTTC. Its translation is CASSGQTDYTNEQFF.

This clonotype showed up just a few times. The J gene is TRBJ2-2, the V gene TRBV20-1; TRBD2 aligns across 13 bases. Unmatched junction bases numbered 6, after V lost 0 bases and J lost 5 bases. Per the germline V gene, CDR1 is DFQATT and CDR2 is SNEGSKA (reference sequence). This CDR3 is 17 amino acids long. DNA for the CDR3: TGCAGTGCTAGAGATTCCCGACTAGCGGGAGGTACCGGGGAGCTGTTTTTT. The encoded protein is CSARDSRLAGGTGELFF.

This clonotype was recorded a few times. V usage is TRBV20-1 and J usage is TRBJ2-1; tentatively, D is TRBD1 or TRBD2 (6 bases each). CDR3 length equals 11 residues. The germline gives CDR1 DFQATT, CDR2 SNEGSKA (reference sequence). V shed 6 bases and J shed 10 bases, with 13 bases lying between them. The CDR3: CSARWRGEQFF. Written as DNA, the CDR3 is TGCAGTGCACGGTGGAGGGGGGAGCAGTTCTTC.

This clonotype was picked up a small number of times. The chain links TRBV20-1 to TRBJ2-7; 10 bases fit TRBD2. The CDR3 runs 15 residues. Germline CDR1 DFQATT, CDR2 SNEGSKA (reference sequence). Unmatched junction bases numbered 11, after V lost 6 bases and J lost 3 bases. The CDR3 nucleotides are TGCAGTGCCCCCGAGCCCGGACTAGCGGTCTACGAGCAGTACTTC. Protein: CSAPEPGLAVYEQYF.

This chain links TRBV28 with TRBJ2-2; a possible D gene is TRBD1 (7 bases). The germline V and J ends were trimmed by 6 bases and 1 base, with 12 bases remaining between them. CDR1 and CDR2 from the germline V gene are MDHEN and SYDVKM. This CDR3 is built from 15 residues. The CDR3 sequence: CASSQGGRNTGELFF. CDR3 nucleotide sequence: TGTGCCAGCAGCCAGGGGGGCAGGAACACCGGGGAGCTGTTTTTT.

V gene TRBV6-2 or TRBV6-3 combines with J gene TRBJ2-7; D not certain. Trimming cost V 3 bases and J 3 bases, with 24 bases left between them. The CDR3 consists of 18 residues. Germline V CDR1 and CDR2: MNHEY, SVGEGT. The CDR3 spells CASSYSPSGRIVVYEQYF. CDR3 sequence (DNA): TGTGCCAGCAGTTATTCCCCATCCGGCCGTATTGTAGTCTACGAGCAGTACTTC.

The chain is built from TRBV7-6 and TRBJ2-1; perhaps TRBD1 as D (6 bases). This CDR3 spans 15 amino acids. V lost 5 bases, J lost 3 bases, and 14 bases lay in between. Germline V gene lookup returns CDR1 SGHVS and CDR2 FNYEAQ. The CDR3 sequence is CASSLPGHGYNEQFF. CDR3 nucleotides: TGTGCCAGCAGCCTCCCGGGACACGGCTACAATGAGCAGTTCTTC. Full variable domain (rest looked up from reference TRBV7-6 and TRBJ2-1): GAGVSQSPRYKVTKRGQDVALRCDPISGHVSLYWYRQALGQGPEFLTYFNYEAQQDKSGLPNDRFSAERPEGSISTLTIQRTEQRDSAMYRCASSLPGHGYNEQFFGPGTRLTVL.

This clonotype was seen a handful of times. The rearrangement joins TRBV12-3 or TRBV12-4 to TRBJ2-5; tentatively, D is TRBD1 or TRBD2 (6 bases each). CDR3 length equals 16 residues. Deletions cut 6 bases from V and 4 bases from J, with 21 bases between. The CDR3 loop reads CASSPGDNWQGETQYF. CDR3 sequence (DNA): TGTGCCAGCAGCCCGGGGGACAACTGGCAGGGAGAGACCCAGTACTTC.

The rearrangement uses TRBV9 and TRBJ1-6; D is ambiguous. Trimming pared 0 bases from V and 1 base from J, leaving 2 bases between. This CDR3 contains 14 residues. The germline gives CDR1 SGDLS, CDR2 YYNGEE. CDR3 sequence reads: CASSVESYNSPLHF. For the CDR3, the DNA is TGTGCCAGCAGCGTAGAGTCCTATAATTCACCCCTCCACTTT.

The J gene is TRBJ2-2, the V gene TRBV28, with D unresolved. Between the trimmed V and J ends, which lost 10 bases and 8 bases, there was a span of 26 bases. The germline gives CDR1 MDHEN, CDR2 SYDVKM. The CDR3 contains 16 residues. CDR3 in amino acids: CAMSPGLLRFLGELFF. CDR3 in DNA: TGTGCCATGAGCCCCGGGCTGCTCCGCTTTTTGGGGGAGCTGTTTTTT.

J is TRBJ2-3 and V is TRBV11-2; the D call may be TRBD1 or TRBD2 (5 bases each). Deletions cut 3 bases from V and 0 bases from J, with 19 bases between. The CDR3 length is 18 residues. Germline V gene lookup returns CDR1 SGHAT and CDR2 FQNNGV. In nucleotides, the CDR3 is TGTGCCAGCAGCTTCCCCATAGGAGGACACACTAGCACAGATACGCAGTATTTT. It translates to CASSFPIGGHTSTDTQYF.

The chain employs TRBV20-1 and TRBJ2-3; no firm D call. Trimming removed 1 base at V and 0 bases at J, with 11 bases between. Per germline, CDR1 DFQATT and CDR2 SNEGSKA (reference sequence). The CDR3 totals 15 residues. The CDR3 sequence is CSARAAPLSTDTQYF. The DNA of the CDR3 is TGCAGTGCTAGAGCAGCCCCACTGAGCACAGATACGCAGTATTTT.